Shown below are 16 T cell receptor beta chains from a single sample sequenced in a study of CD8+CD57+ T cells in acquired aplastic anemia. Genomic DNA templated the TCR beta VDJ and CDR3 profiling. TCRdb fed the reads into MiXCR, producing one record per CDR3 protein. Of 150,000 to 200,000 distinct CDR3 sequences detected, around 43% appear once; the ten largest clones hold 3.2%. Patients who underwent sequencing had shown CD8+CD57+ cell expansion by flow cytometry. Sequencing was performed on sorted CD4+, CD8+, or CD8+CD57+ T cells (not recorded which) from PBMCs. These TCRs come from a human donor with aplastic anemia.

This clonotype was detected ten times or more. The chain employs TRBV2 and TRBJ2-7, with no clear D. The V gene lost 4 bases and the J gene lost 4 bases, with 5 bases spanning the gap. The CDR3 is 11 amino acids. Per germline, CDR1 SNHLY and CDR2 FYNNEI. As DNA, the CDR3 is TGTGCCAGCAGTGTAGATTACGAGCAGTACTTC. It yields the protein CASSVDYEQYF.

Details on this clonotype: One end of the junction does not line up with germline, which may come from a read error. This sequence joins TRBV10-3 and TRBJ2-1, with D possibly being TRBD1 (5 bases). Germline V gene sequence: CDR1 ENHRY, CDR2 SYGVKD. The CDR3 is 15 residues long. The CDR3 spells CAISPQGARSNVQFF. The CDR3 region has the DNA TGTGCCATCAGTCCCCAAGGGGCAAGATCCAATGTGCAGTTCTTC.

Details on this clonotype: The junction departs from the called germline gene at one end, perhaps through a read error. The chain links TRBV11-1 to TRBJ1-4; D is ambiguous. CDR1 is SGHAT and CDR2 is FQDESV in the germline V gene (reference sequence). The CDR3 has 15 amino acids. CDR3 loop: CASSPSGRKDEKLSF. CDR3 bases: TGTGCCAGCAGCCCTAGCGGACGGAAAGATGAAAAACTGTCTTTT.

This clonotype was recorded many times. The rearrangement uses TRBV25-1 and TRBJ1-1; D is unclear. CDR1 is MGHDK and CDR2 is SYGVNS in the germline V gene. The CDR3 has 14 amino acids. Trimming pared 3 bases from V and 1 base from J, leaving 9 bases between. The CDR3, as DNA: TGTGCCAGCAGTGATCACCTCTCGAACACTGAAGCTTTCTTT. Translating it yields CASSDHLSNTEAFF.

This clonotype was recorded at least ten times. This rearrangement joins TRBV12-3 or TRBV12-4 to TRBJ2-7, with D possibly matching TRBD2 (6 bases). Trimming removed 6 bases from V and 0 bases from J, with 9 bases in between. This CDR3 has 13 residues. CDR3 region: CASSGGISYEQYF. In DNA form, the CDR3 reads TGTGCCAGCAGCGGAGGGATCTCCTACGAGCAGTACTTC.

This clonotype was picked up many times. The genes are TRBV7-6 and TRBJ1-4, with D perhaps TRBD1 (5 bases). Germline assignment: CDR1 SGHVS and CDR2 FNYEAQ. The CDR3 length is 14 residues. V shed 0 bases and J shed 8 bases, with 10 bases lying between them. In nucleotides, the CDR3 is TGTGCCAGCAGCTTAGCAGGGACTGGAGAAAAACTGTTTTTT. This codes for CASSLAGTGEKLFF. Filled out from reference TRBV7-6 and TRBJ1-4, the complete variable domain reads GAGVSQSPRYKVTKRGQDVALRCDPISGHVSLYWYRQALGQGPEFLTYFNYEAQQDKSGLPNDRFSAERPEGSISTLTIQRTEQRDSAMYRCASSLAGTGEKLFFGSGTQLSVL.

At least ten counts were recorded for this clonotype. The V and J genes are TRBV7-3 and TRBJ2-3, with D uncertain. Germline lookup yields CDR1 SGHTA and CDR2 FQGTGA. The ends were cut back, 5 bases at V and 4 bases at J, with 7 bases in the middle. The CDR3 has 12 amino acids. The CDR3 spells CASSIDSDTQYF. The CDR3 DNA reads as TGTGCCAGCAGCATCGATTCAGATACGCAGTATTTT.

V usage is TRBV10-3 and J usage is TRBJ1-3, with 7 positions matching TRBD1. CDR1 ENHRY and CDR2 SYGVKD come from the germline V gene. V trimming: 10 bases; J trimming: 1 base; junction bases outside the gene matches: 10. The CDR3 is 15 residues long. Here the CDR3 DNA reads TGTGCCAGCAGCCGAGACAGGGTATCTGGAAACACCATATATTTT. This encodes CASSRDRVSGNTIYF.

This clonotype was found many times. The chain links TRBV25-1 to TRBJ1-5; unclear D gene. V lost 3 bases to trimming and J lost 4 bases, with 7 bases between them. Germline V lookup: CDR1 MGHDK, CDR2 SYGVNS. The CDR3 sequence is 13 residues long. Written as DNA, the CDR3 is TGTGCCAGCAGTGACGGGCGTAATCAGCCCCAGCATTTT. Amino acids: CASSDGRNQPQHF.

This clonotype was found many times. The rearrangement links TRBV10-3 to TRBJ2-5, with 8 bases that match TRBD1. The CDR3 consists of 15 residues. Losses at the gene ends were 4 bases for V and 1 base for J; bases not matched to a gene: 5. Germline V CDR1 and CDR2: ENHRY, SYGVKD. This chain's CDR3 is CAISAQGASQETQYF. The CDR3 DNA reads TGTGCCATCAGTGCCCAGGGGGCCTCCCAAGAGACCCAGTACTTC.

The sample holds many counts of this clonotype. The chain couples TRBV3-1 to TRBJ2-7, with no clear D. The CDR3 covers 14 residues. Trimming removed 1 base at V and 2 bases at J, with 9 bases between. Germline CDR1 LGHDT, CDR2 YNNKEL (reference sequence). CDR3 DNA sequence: TGTGCCAGCAGCCAAGCCTCCTATCCCTACGAGCAGTACGTC. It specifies CASSQASYPYEQYV.

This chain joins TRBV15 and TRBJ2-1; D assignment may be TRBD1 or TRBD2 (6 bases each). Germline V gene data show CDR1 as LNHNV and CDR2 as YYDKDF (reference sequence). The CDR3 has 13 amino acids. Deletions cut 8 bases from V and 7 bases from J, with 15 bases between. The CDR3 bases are TGTGCCACCCGCAACGGGGGCCTTAATGAGCAGTTCTTC. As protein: CATRNGGLNEQFF.

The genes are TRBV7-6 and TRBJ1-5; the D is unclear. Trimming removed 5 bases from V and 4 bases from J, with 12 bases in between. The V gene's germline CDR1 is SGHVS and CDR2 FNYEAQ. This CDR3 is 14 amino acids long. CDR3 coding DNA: TGTGCCAGCAGCCCCGCCAGTAGGAATCAGCCCCAGCATTTT. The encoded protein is CASSPASRNQPQHF. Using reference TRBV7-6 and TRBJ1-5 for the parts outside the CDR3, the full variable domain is GAGVSQSPRYKVTKRGQDVALRCDPISGHVSLYWYRQALGQGPEFLTYFNYEAQQDKSGLPNDRFSAERPEGSISTLTIQRTEQRDSAMYRCASSPASRNQPQHFGDGTRLSIL.

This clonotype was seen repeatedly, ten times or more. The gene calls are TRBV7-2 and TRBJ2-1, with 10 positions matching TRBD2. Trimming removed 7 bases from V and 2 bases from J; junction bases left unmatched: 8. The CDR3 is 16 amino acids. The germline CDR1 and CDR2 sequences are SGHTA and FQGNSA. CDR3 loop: CASIRAGGMTYNEQFF. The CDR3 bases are TGTGCCAGCATCAGAGCGGGAGGGATGACCTACAATGAGCAGTTCTTC.

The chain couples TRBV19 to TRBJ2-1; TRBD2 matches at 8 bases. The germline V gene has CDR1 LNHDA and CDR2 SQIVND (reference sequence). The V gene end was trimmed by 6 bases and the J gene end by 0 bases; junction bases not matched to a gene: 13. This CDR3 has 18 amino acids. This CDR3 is CASRTSDGGAASYNEQFF. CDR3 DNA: TGTGCCAGTAGGACGAGTGACGGGGGGGCCGCCTCCTACAATGAGCAGTTCTTC.

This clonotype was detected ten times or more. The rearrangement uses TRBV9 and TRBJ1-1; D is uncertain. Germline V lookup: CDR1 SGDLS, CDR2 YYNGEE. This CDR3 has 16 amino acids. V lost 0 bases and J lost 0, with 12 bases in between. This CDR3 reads CASSVAAGGLNTEAFF. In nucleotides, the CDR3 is TGTGCCAGCAGCGTAGCTGCGGGAGGGCTGAACACTGAAGCTTTCTTT.